A selection of T cell receptor beta chains follows, all from one sample in a study of blood T cell repertoires in COVID-19. TCRdb's copy holds only in-frame clones and misses some; the assay was immunoSEQ multiplex PCR. The sample has 380,000 or so clones, around 87% seen once. Sequenced sample: PBMCs or T cells enriched from blood (not recorded which). All receptors come from a man aged 25-45 years who had recovered from COVID-19. CDR3s include the opening cysteine and the closing phenylalanine or tryptophan. The D gene is left open where the match is weak. Part of the rows lack a size; the others show once, few, many or a class for expanded clones.

V,D,size,J,CDR3,DNA
TRBV27,-,-,TRBJ1-3,CASSLSAVTGNTIYF,TGTGCCAGCAGTTTATCGGCGGTTACTGGAAACACCATATATTTT
TRBV21-1,-,-,TRBJ2-2,CASSTWTGNTGELFF,TGTGCCAGCAGCACCTGGACAGGGAACACCGGGGAGCTGTTTTTT
TRBV10-2,TRBD1,-,TRBJ1-6,CASSESDRANSPLHF,TGCGCCAGCAGTGAGTCTGACAGGGCCAATTCACCCCTCCACTTT
TRBV6-5,TRBD1,-,TRBJ1-2,CASRWTGGGYGYTF,TGTGCCAGCAGATGGACAGGGGGCGGCTATGGCTACACCTTC
TRBV11-1,-,few,TRBJ2-2,CASSRSPNGELFF,TGTGCCAGCAGTCGGTCCCCCAACGGGGAGCTGTTTTTT
TRBV11-3,-,-,TRBJ1-1,CASSFGGNTEAFF,TGTGCCAGCAGCTTCGGGGGTAACACTGAAGCTTTCTTT
TRBV10-2,-,few,TRBJ1-3,CASRETGSGNTIYF,TGCGCCAGCAGAGAGACAGGATCTGGAAACACCATATATTTT
TRBV25-1,-,-,TRBJ1-3,CASSDWSLGGNTIYF,TGTGCCAGCAGTGATTGGAGCCTCGGTGGAAACACCATATATTTT
TRBV11-2,TRBD2,-,TRBJ2-3,CASSSSGGTADTQYF,TGTGCCAGCAGCTCCAGCGGGGGGACCGCAGATACGCAGTATTTT
TRBV11-3,TRBD1,-,TRBJ2-3,CASSQQGVGTDTQYF,TGTGCCAGCAGCCAGCAGGGGGTCGGCACAGATACGCAGTATTTT
TRBV11-3,-,-,TRBJ2-5,CASSLSTGVQETQYF,TGTGCCAGCAGCTTGTCTACGGGAGTCCAAGAGACCCAGTACTTC
TRBV20-1,-,-,TRBJ2-1,CGSVGGNEQFF,TGCGGATCGGTGGGCGGGAATGAGCAGTTCTTC
TRBV19,-,few,TRBJ1-1,CASKNREMNTEAFF,TGTGCCAGTAAAAATCGAGAAATGAACACTGAAGCTTTCTTT
TRBV4-1,TRBD1,-,TRBJ1-2,CASSQERGQANNYGYTF,TGCGCCAGCAGCCAAGAGAGGGGGCAGGCTAATAACTATGGCTACACCTTC
TRBV3-1/TRBV3-2,TRBD2,-,TRBJ2-5,CASSRLAGDRQETQYF,TGTGCCAGCAGCCGACTAGCGGGGGACCGCCAAGAGACCCAGTACTTC
TRBV18,-,-,TRBJ1-5,CASSPSGTNQPQHF,TGTGCCAGCTCACCGTCCGGGACTAATCAGCCCCAGCATTTT
TRBV18,-,-,TRBJ1-5,CASSPLEGLNQPQHF,TGTGCCAGCTCACCACTGGAGGGTTTGAATCAGCCCCAGCATTTT
TRBV10-2,TRBD1,-,TRBJ2-2,CASYPGTAPARELFF,TGCGCCAGCTACCCCGGGACAGCCCCTGCCAGGGAGCTGTTTTTT
TRBV5-1,TRBD1,-,TRBJ2-5,CASRLGGQGPETQYF,TGCGCCAGCAGGTTGGGGGGACAGGGTCCGGAGACCCAGTACTTC
TRBV5-1,TRBD1,-,TRBJ2-2,CASSLRRLGDRSFRNTGELFF,TGCGCCAGCAGCTTGCGTAGGTTGGGGGACAGATCTTTCCGAAACACCGGGGAGCTGTTTTTT
TRBV1,-,-,TRBJ1-5,CTSSPHRVECPQHF,TGCACCAGCAGCCCCCACAGGGTTGAGTGTCCCCAGCATTTT
TRBV30,-,-,TRBJ1-6,CAWSRGGNSPLHF,TGTGCCTGGAGTAGGGGGGGAAATTCACCCCTCCACTTT
TRBV19,-,-,TRBJ1-2,CASKKDSYGYTF,TGTGCCAGTAAAAAGGACAGCTATGGCTACACCTTC
TRBV2,TRBD1,-,TRBJ1-6,CASSPGQGAPKLHF,TGTGCCAGCAGTCCGGGACAGGGGGCCCCTAAGCTCCACTTT
TRBV6-5,-,-,TRBJ1-1,CASSWGGEAFF,TGTGCCAGCAGTTGGGGGGGAGAAGCTTTCTTT